The subject of this entry is one TCR beta chain. As yet, its antigen is unknown. The data were produced by immunoSEQ multiplex PCR, yet TCRdb's version contains in-frame clones alone and is incomplete. Of 130,000 or so clones listed, roughly 93% were seen once; the top ten hold around 7%. Looked up from germline, CDR1 is MNHEY and CDR2 is SVGAGI. The CDR3 contains 15 residues. The trim removed 2 bases at V and 6 bases at J, leaving 4 bases unmatched. This record comes from a study of T cell responses to AZD1222 COVID-19 vaccine. Study-level points and caveats: Baseline testing showed seropositivity in only five to seven AZD1222 recipients.

The chain employs TRBV6-5 and TRBJ2-7, with 13 bases identical to TRBD2. The source of this sequence is an adult in good health. Specimen: peripheral blood, collected on day 0 of AZD1222 vaccination. CDR3 in amino acids: CASSYGLAGVGEQYF. DNA of the CDR3: TGTGCCAGCAGTTACGGACTAGCGGGAGTGGGCGAGCAGTACTTC.